The clone carrying this TCR beta chain was seen ten or more times. TCR beta CDR3 regions were amplified from RNA. The primer set for the first-round RT-PCR of the TCR CDR3 was HTBI. TCRdb re-derived calls from the multiplex PCR reads in MiXCR, one entry per CDR3 protein. The sample has 360,000 or so distinct CDR3 sequences; over 15% are singletons. The data originate from a study of T cells in Graves' hyperthyroidism and ophthalmopathy. This TCR was recovered from a woman aged 40 to 50 with Graves' ophthalmopathy. The sample comprised blood.

The CDR3 is CASSDRLRGPPHQPQHF. Written as DNA, the CDR3 is TGTGCCAGCAGTGACCGTTTGCGTGGGCCACCTCACCAGCCCCAGCATTTT. This sequence joins TRBV6-4 and TRBJ1-5, with unresolved D. Germline CDR1 is MRHNA and CDR2 is SNTAGT. V lost 2 bases to trimming and J lost 7 bases, with 21 bases between them. This CDR3 has 17 amino acids.